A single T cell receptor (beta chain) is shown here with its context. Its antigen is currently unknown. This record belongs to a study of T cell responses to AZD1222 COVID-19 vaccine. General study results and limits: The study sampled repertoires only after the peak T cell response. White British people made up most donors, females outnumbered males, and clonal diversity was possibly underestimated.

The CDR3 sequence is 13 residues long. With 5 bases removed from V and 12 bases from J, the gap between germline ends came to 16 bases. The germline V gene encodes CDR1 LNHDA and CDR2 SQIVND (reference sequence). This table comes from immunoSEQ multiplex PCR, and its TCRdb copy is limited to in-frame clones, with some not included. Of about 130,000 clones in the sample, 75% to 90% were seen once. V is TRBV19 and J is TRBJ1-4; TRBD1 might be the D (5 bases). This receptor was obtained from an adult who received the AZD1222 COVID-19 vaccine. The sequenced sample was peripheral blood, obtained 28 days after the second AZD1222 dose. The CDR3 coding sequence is TGTGCCAGTAGTTTATCACAGGCTCCAGAACTGTTTTTT. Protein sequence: CASSLSQAPELFF.